This TCR beta chain was captured by sequencing in a study of control samples from healthy donors and cancer patients (TCRdb year 2020). Remarks on this clone: It lacks a known antigen. No base quality values were provided; no much bigger clone lies one nucleotide off.

The library was obtained by the immunoSEQ multiplex PCR assay. TCRdb obtained this table from immuneACCESS and retained in-frame rearrangements with V and J assigned. These tables miss some clones; where compared with another copy, unresolved V genes account for less than half of the shortfall, and the remainder is unexplained. Here the sample has 150,000 to 200,000 clones; 91% occur a single time. The top ten clonotypes cover less than 1.6% of the sample. Sequences KGHSH (CDR1) and LQKENI (CDR2) are obtained from the germline V gene. Including the terminal cysteine and phenylalanine, the CDR3 comprises 14 residues. The read is trimmed to its CDR3 DNA, 42 bases read in frame from base 1. Trimming leaves V shorter by 4 bases and J shorter by 5 bases, with the junction holding 4 bases beyond the gene matches.

The V gene is TRBV18 and the J gene is TRBJ2-7; 11 bases in the junction line up with TRBD1. The TCR originated in a woman aged 25 to 39 in good health. Sequences were obtained from blood. The CDR3 loop reads CASSQGQGADEQYF. The nucleotides are TGTGCCAGCTCACAAGGACAGGGGGCCGACGAGCAGTACTTC. Full variable domain (CDR3 extended with the reference TRBV18 and TRBJ2-7 proteins): NAGVMQNPRHLVRRRGQEARLRCSPMKGHSHVYWYRQLPEEGLKFMVYLQKENIIDESGMPKERFSAEFPKEGPSILRIQQVVRGDSAAYFCASSQGQGADEQYFGPGTRLTVT.